One and the same sample provided the 32 T cell receptor beta chains below, sequenced in a study of T-cell memory formation after mild COVID-19. TCRdb called the 5' RACE reads again in MiXCR, with one record for every CDR3 protein. The sample contains around 300,000 distinct CDR3 sequences, around 13% of which appear only once. Sample: PBMCs or a T cell subset sorted from them (not recorded which). The source of these receptors is a man between 18 and 29 years old who had mild COVID-19 (a few samples of this study predate the infection). Cell type and time point are not known.

This clonotype was seen only a few times. This chain joins TRBV6-6 and TRBJ2-2; 9 nucleotides agree with TRBD1. Trimming cost V 4 bases and J 4 bases; bases outside gene matches: 4. The CDR3 loop spans 15 amino acids. The V gene's germline CDR1 is MNHNY and CDR2 SVGAGI (reference sequence). The CDR3 loop reads CASSSLDRGTGELFF. The CDR3 nucleotides are TGTGCCAGCAGTTCCCTGGACAGGGGCACCGGGGAGCTGTTTTTT.

This clonotype came up a few times. For the CDR3, the DNA is TGCGCCAGCAGCCAAGATCCGGGACTCGAAGAGACCCAGTACTTC. The encoded protein is CASSQDPGLEETQYF. The chain employs TRBV4-1 and TRBJ2-5, with TRBD2 as a possible D gene (6 bases). The CDR3 spans 15 residues. Germline CDR1 reads MGHRA; CDR2 reads YSYEKL. Deletions cut 0 bases from V and 3 bases from J, with 11 bases between.

The sample holds many counts of this clonotype. The genes are TRBV28 and TRBJ2-2; D gene ambiguous. Germline assignment: CDR1 MDHEN and CDR2 SYDVKM. Trimming cost V 6 bases and J 7 bases, with 21 bases left between them. This CDR3 region has 16 residues. The CDR3 here is CASSPRRGPPVGELFF. The CDR3 DNA sequence: TGTGCCAGCAGCCCTCGGCGCGGTCCACCCGTCGGGGAGCTGTTTTTT.

The J gene is TRBJ2-5, the V gene TRBV12-3 or TRBV12-4, with unresolved D. V lost 1 base and J 5 bases, leaving 8 bases between the germline ends. The CDR3 length is 13 residues. The chain's CDR3 is CASSLEHRETQYF. In nucleotides, the CDR3 is TGTGCCAGCAGTTTAGAACACCGGGAGACCCAGTACTTC.

This chain connects TRBV7-7 to TRBJ2-5, with D possibly TRBD1 on 8 matching bases. Trimming took off 8 bases at V and 5 bases at J, with 21 bases between the two ends. This CDR3 has 15 amino acids. The germline CDR1 and CDR2 sequences are SSHAT and FNYEAQ (reference sequence). CDR3 sequence (DNA): TGTGCCAGCTCCCCGGGGGGCAGGGGGCTGGAGACCCAGTACTTC. Translation: CASSPGGRGLETQYF.

This rearrangement joins TRBV5-5 to TRBJ1-2; tentative D call: TRBD1 (5 bases). Germline assignment: CDR1 SGHKS and CDR2 YYEKEE (reference sequence). Trimming took 4 bases from V and 2 from J, leaving 12 bases between them. The CDR3 is 14 amino acids. CDR3 nucleotides: TGTGCCAGCAGCCCGGCGGGGGGGAACTATGGCTACACCTTC. It codes for CASSPAGGNYGYTF.

This chain joins TRBV25-1 and TRBJ2-1; unclear D gene. CDR3 length: 10 amino acids. V was trimmed by 1 base and J by 9 bases, leaving 1 base between them. Looked up from germline, CDR1 is MGHDK and CDR2 is SYGVNS. The CDR3 DNA sequence: TGTGCCAGCAGTGAATTTGAGCAGTTCTTC. It specifies CASSEFEQFF.

The chain carries TRBV15 and TRBJ1-2, with 8 bases lining up with TRBD1. With 0 bases clipped from V and 7 bases from J, the junction kept 4 bases outside the gene matches. Germline CDR1 is LNHNV and CDR2 is YYDKDF (reference sequence). This CDR3 has 14 residues. The CDR3 region has the DNA TGTGCCACCAGCAGAGACAGGGGGCCTTTTGGCTACACCTTC. The encoded protein is CATSRDRGPFGYTF.

This clonotype was picked up a small number of times. The chain couples TRBV7-2 to TRBJ1-5, with TRBD1 matching 12 bases. The CDR3 has 15 amino acids. J was trimmed by 7 bases and V by 3 bases; bases with no gene match: 4. CDR1 SGHTA and CDR2 FQGNSA come from the germline V gene. In nucleotides, the CDR3 is TGTGCCAGCAGCTTGGGACAGGGGGCTGCGCAGCCCCAGCATTTT. Translating it yields CASSLGQGAAQPQHF.

This clonotype occurred a few times. The chain combines TRBV4-2 with TRBJ2-7; 9 nucleotides align to TRBD2. This CDR3 has 15 amino acids. CDR1 and CDR2 (germline): LGHNA, YNFKEQ. V lost 5 bases, J lost 5 bases, and 10 bases stayed unmatched. CDR3 protein: CASSSRRGGAHEQYF. The CDR3 coding sequence is TGTGCCAGCAGCTCCCGCCGCGGGGGGGCTCACGAGCAGTACTTC.

This chain connects TRBV6-4 to TRBJ2-1; 8 bases align to TRBD2. Trimming cost V 1 base and J 6 bases; bases outside gene matches: 5. The CDR3 has 15 amino acids. Germline V gene sequence: CDR1 MRHNA, CDR2 SNTAGT. In DNA, the CDR3 is TGTGCCAGCAGTGACTACGGGGGGGCCGGCAATGAGCAGTTCTTC. It encodes CASSDYGGAGNEQFF.

There are a few counts of this clonotype. The rearrangement links TRBV15 to TRBJ1-3; D remains ambiguous. V lost 7 bases, J lost 4 bases, and 14 bases lay in between. Germline-derived CDR1 and CDR2 are LNHNV and YYDKDF (reference sequence). The CDR3 has 14 residues. The CDR3 loop reads CATKARGVGNTIYF. CDR3 bases: TGTGCCACCAAAGCACGGGGTGTCGGAAACACCATATATTTT.

The J gene is TRBJ1-3, the V gene TRBV14; tentative D call: TRBD1 (5 bases). This CDR3 is 14 amino acids long. The V gene lost 5 bases and the J gene lost 0 bases, with 8 bases spanning the gap. Looked up from germline, CDR1 is SGHDN and CDR2 is FVKESK. The CDR3, as DNA: TGTGCCAGCAGCATTCAGGGCTCTGGAAACACCATATATTTT. Translated, it gives CASSIQGSGNTIYF.

This clonotype was counted only a few times. The chain has TRBV5-5 and TRBJ2-5; D possibly corresponds to TRBD1 (6 bases). Trimming stripped 4 bases from V and 1 base from J, with 14 bases between. CDR3 length: 15 amino acids. Germline loops: CDR1 SGHKS, CDR2 YYEKEE (reference sequence). The DNA for the CDR3 is TGTGCCAGCAGCAGATCTACAGGGAGCCAAGAGACCCAGTACTTC. Its protein is CASSRSTGSQETQYF.

There are many counts of this clonotype. This rearrangement joins TRBV9 to TRBJ2-5; D is unclear. Germline lookup yields CDR1 SGDLS and CDR2 YYNGEE. The CDR3 consists of 13 residues. V dropped 5 bases and J dropped 3 bases, with 11 bases sitting between them. The DNA for the CDR3 is TGTGCCAGCAGTATCGGCAGCGAAGAGACCCAGTACTTC. It encodes CASSIGSEETQYF.

This chain connects TRBV7-2 to TRBJ1-5; 9 bases fit TRBD1. CDR1 is SGHTA and CDR2 is FQGNSA in the germline V gene. CDR3 length equals 16 residues. The V gene end was trimmed by 1 base and the J gene end by 6 bases; junction bases not matched to a gene: 7. CDR3 sequence reads: CASSLDRGRRIQPQHF. The CDR3 nucleotides are TGTGCCAGCAGCTTAGACAGGGGGCGAAGGATTCAGCCCCAGCATTTT. Looking up the rest from reference TRBV7-2 and TRBJ1-5 gives the full variable domain: GAGVSQSPSNKVTEKGKDVELRCDPISGHTALYWYRQSLGQGLEFLIYFQGNSAPDKSGLPSDRFSAERTGGSVSTLTIQRTQQEDSAVYLCASSLDRGRRIQPQHFGDGTRLSIL.

The V and J genes are TRBV6-1 and TRBJ2-3; the match to TRBD1 covers 10 bases. Germline V CDR1 and CDR2: MNHNS, SASEGT. CDR3 length equals 15 residues. Trimming took 6 bases from V and 1 from J; bases not matched to a gene: 4. The CDR3 loop reads CASRIGQGGTDTQYF. DNA for the CDR3: TGTGCCAGCAGAATCGGACAGGGGGGCACAGATACGCAGTATTTT.

This clonotype was recorded many times. The gene calls are TRBV27 and TRBJ2-3; perhaps TRBD1 as D (6 bases). The germline CDR1 and CDR2 sequences are MNHEY and SMNVEV (reference sequence). The germline V and J ends were trimmed by 4 bases and 6 bases, with 17 bases remaining between them. This CDR3 has 15 residues. The CDR3 is CASSWTAGVRDTQYF. CDR3 coding DNA: TGTGCCAGCAGTTGGACAGCCGGAGTAAGGGATACGCAGTATTTT.

This clonotype was detected only a few times. The CDR3 here is CASSRQPATNEKLFF. The CDR3 coding sequence is TGTGCCAGTAGTCGACAGCCAGCAACTAATGAAAAACTGTTTTTT. The chain employs TRBV19 and TRBJ1-4; D is possibly TRBD1 (5 bases). V dropped 5 bases and J dropped 0 bases, with 10 bases sitting between them. The CDR3 is made up of 15 amino acids. Germline V CDR1 and CDR2: LNHDA, SQIVND (reference sequence).

This clonotype came up a few times. The chain uses TRBV12-3 or TRBV12-4 and TRBJ1-2; a weak D match, TRBD1 (5 bases). This CDR3 comprises 12 residues. V was shortened by 3 bases and J by 7 bases, with 9 bases between the two germline ends. CDR3 nucleotides: TGTGCCAGCAGTTTGGGGGAGACTGGCTACACCTTC. Its protein is CASSLGETGYTF.

The gene calls are TRBV7-9 and TRBJ1-2; 9 nucleotides align to TRBD1. V lost 5 bases to trimming and J lost 3 bases; unmatched junction nucleotides: 4. CDR3 length: 14 amino acids. Germline loops: CDR1 SEHNR, CDR2 FQNEAQ (reference sequence). CDR3 nucleotide sequence: TGTGCCAGCAGCATACAGGGGGCCCACTATGGCTACACCTTC. Protein product: CASSIQGAHYGYTF.

This clonotype was seen once. V gene TRBV18 combines with J gene TRBJ1-1, with 7 bases matching TRBD1. The CDR3 runs 14 residues. V lost 4 bases to trimming and J lost 3 bases; unmatched junction nucleotides: 5. Germline CDR1 KGHSH, CDR2 LQKENI. CDR3 nucleotides: TGTGCCAGCTCACTTGGACAGGCTGACACTGAAGCTTTCTTT. Encoded protein: CASSLGQADTEAFF.

There are a few counts of this clonotype. The genes are TRBV7-9 and TRBJ2-3; 9 bases match TRBD2. CDR1 is SEHNR and CDR2 is FQNEAQ in the germline V gene (reference sequence). With 4 bases clipped from V and 3 bases from J, the junction kept 5 bases outside the gene matches. The CDR3 totals 15 residues. The CDR3 reads CASSWEGLATDTQYF. The CDR3, as DNA: TGTGCCAGCAGCTGGGAGGGACTAGCAACAGATACGCAGTATTTT.

This clonotype came up a few times. The V gene is TRBV6-5, the J gene TRBJ1-1; D ambiguous. This CDR3 is built from 13 residues. The V end was cut by 0 bases, the J end by 6 bases, with 8 bases between. Germline-derived CDR1 and CDR2 are MNHEY and SVGAGI. CDR3 in DNA: TGTGCCAGCAGTTACTCGTTACGATCTGAAGCTTTCTTT. Its translation: CASSYSLRSEAFF.

J is TRBJ2-7 and V is TRBV6-5, with 7 positions matching TRBD1. The junction had 5 bases not matched to a gene; V was cut back by 0 bases and J by 0 bases. The CDR3 has 16 amino acids. Germline V lookup: CDR1 MNHEY, CDR2 SVGAGI. The CDR3 sequence: CASSYSMSGGSYEQYF. CDR3 nucleotides: TGTGCCAGCAGTTACTCGATGTCAGGGGGCTCCTACGAGCAGTACTTC.

The chain combines TRBV4-1 with TRBJ2-3; D assignment may be TRBD1 or TRBD2 (5 bases each). Per germline, CDR1 MGHRA and CDR2 YSYEKL. V shed 4 bases and J shed 0 bases, with 14 bases lying between them. The CDR3 is 16 amino acids. The CDR3 loop is CASSRRGDFSTDTQYF. The CDR3 coding sequence is TGCGCCAGCAGCCGCCGAGGGGATTTTAGCACAGATACGCAGTATTTT.

The chain carries TRBV19 and TRBJ2-7; 10 bases match TRBD1. Germline CDR1 is LNHDA and CDR2 is SQIVND (reference sequence). J gave up 2 bases and V 9 bases, and 1 base lay outside the gene matches. The CDR3 contains 12 residues. Here the CDR3 DNA reads TGTGCCAGCGGGACAGGGGCCTACGAGCAGTACTTC. Amino acid sequence: CASGTGAYEQYF. The variable domain in full, with the rest retrieved from reference TRBV19 and TRBJ2-7, is DGGITQSPKYLFRKEGQNVTLSCEQNLNHDAMYWYRQDPGQGLRLIYYSQIVNDFQKGDIAEGYSVSREKKESFPLTVTSAQKNPTAFYLCASGTGAYEQYFGPGTRLTVT.

This clonotype was picked up a small number of times. The V gene is TRBV20-1, the J gene TRBJ2-7; maybe TRBD1 (5 bases). Trimming removed 3 bases at V and 4 bases at J, with 13 bases between. This CDR3 is built from 13 residues. CDR1 and CDR2 (germline): DFQATT, SNEGSKA (reference sequence). CDR3 region: CSASSRGPYEQYV. The CDR3 DNA reads TGCAGTGCTAGCAGTAGGGGTCCTTACGAGCAGTACGTC.

This rearrangement joins TRBV5-1 to TRBJ1-2; D is ambiguous. This CDR3 is 18 amino acids long. V was cut by 0 bases and J by 0 bases, with 18 bases left in between. CDR1 is SGHRS and CDR2 is YFSETQ in the germline V gene. The CDR3, as DNA: TGCGCCAGCAGCTTGGGGTCAGACCCCAGGAGGTCTAACTATGGCTACACCTTC. Translated, it gives CASSLGSDPRRSNYGYTF.

This clonotype was detected only a few times. The chain recombines TRBV20-1 with TRBJ2-1; D unclear. Germline V CDR1 and CDR2: DFQATT, SNEGSKA (reference sequence). The CDR3 has 14 residues. Trimming stripped 5 bases from V and 1 base from J, with 12 bases between. The CDR3, as DNA: TGCAGTGCTCTTGGGTCGGAATCCTACAATGAGCAGTTCTTC. Its protein is CSALGSESYNEQFF.

J is TRBJ1-1 and V is TRBV29-1; maybe TRBD1 (5 bases). V lost 1 base and J lost 5, with 14 bases in between. The CDR3 runs to 14 residues. CDR1 is SQVTM and CDR2 is ANQGSEA in the germline V gene. CDR3 region: CSVEVTGGKTEAFF. The CDR3 coding sequence is TGCAGCGTTGAAGTTACAGGAGGAAAAACTGAAGCTTTCTTT.

The chain carries TRBV13 and TRBJ2-3; the match to TRBD1 covers 8 bases. The germline V gene has CDR1 PRHDT and CDR2 FYEKMQ (reference sequence). J was trimmed by 2 bases and V by 5 bases; bases with no gene match: 6. CDR3 length equals 15 residues. CDR3 DNA sequence: TGTGCCAGCAGCCTGAGGCAGGGGGCCACAGATACGCAGTATTTT. It translates to CASSLRQGATDTQYF.